This T cell receptor beta chain was recovered during a study of blood T cell repertoires in COVID-19. Background on the study: Material from acute and convalescent COVID-19 was sourced from the United States, Italy and Spain.

V was trimmed by 6 bases and J by 5 bases, leaving 11 bases between them. The CDR3 runs 13 residues. In the original analysis: For nucleated cells, counts were estimated from reference gene primer amplification. Data came from immunoSEQ multiplex PCR; TCRdb stores just in-frame clones and leaves some out. V and J calls and clone size follow that table, whereas D and trimming were derived from the DNA. Of some 200,000 clones in the sample, roughly 94% are singletons; the top ten hold 0.6% to 0.9%. The material sequenced was peripheral blood. This TCR derives from a man aged 25-45 years with COVID-19, enrolled during active disease. The gene calls are TRBV12-3 or TRBV12-4 and TRBJ1-5; no clear D gene. The CDR3: CASSPGTHQPQHF. The CDR3 DNA reads TGTGCCAGCAGCCCGGGAACACATCAGCCCCAGCATTTT.